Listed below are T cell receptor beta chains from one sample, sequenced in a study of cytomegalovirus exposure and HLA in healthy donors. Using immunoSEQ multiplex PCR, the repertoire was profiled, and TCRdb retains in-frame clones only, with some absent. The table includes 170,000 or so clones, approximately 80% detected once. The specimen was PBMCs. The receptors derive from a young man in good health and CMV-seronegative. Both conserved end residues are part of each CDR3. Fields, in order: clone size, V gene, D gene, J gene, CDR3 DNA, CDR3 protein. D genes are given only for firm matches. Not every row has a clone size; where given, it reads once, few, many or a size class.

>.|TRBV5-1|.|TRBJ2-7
TGCGCCAGCAGAGAGCGCGGCTCCTACGAGCAGTACTTC
CASRERGSYEQYF
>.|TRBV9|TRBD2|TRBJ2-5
TGTGCCAGCAGCGTAGGGGGACTAGCGGGGTTCCAAGAGACCCAGTACTTC
CASSVGGLAGFQETQYF
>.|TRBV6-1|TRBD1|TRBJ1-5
TGTGCCAGCAGTGTCTCGGGACAGGGCGCCGGTCAGCCCCAGCATTTT
CASSVSGQGAGQPQHF
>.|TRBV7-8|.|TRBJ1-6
TGTGCCAGCAGCGAAAAACCGACAGGTGATCGTTCACCCCTCCACTTT
CASSEKPTGDRSPLHF
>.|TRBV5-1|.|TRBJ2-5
TGCGCCAGCAGCTTGGTCCAGCAAGAGACCCAGTACTTC
CASSLVQQETQYF
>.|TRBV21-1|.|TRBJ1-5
TGTGCCAGCAGCAAATACGGGACAGGGGGCGCGAAACATTTT
CASSKYGTGGAKHF
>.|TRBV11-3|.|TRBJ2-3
TGTGCCAGCTCAGATTCCGCTAGCACAGATACGCAGTATTTT
CASSDSASTDTQYF
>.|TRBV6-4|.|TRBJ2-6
TGTGCCAGCAGTGACTCGGGGGGTGAGAACGGGGCTGGGGCCAACGTCCTGACTTTC
CASSDSGGENGAGANVLTF
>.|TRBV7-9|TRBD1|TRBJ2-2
TGTGCCAGCAGAGGACAGGGCAGCGGGGAGCTGTTTTTT
CASRGQGSGELFF
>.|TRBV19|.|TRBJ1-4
TGTGCCAGTAGTATATTTTCGGAAAAACTGTTTTTT
CASSIFSEKLFF
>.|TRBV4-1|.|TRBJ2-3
TGCGCCAGCAGCCAAGAGGCAGCGGAGAACACAGATACGCAGTATTTT
CASSQEAAENTDTQYF
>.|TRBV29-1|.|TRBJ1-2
TGCAGCGTTGACCTCACGGGGGGCGGAGGCTATGGCTACACCTTC
CSVDLTGGGGYGYTF
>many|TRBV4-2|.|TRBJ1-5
TGTGCCAGCAGCCAAGGGGTGGAGAATCAGCCCCAGCATTTT
CASSQGVENQPQHF
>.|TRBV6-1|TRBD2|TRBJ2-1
TGTGCCAGCAAAGTATATAGCGGGCTTAACAATGAGCAGTTCTTC
CASKVYSGLNNEQFF
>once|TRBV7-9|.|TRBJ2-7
TGTTCCAGCAGCTTCTCCAGCTACGAGCAGTACTTC
CSSSFSSYEQYF
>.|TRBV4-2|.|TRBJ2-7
TGTGCCAGCAGCCAAGGACTAGAAGGCTCCTACGAGCAGTACTTC
CASSQGLEGSYEQYF
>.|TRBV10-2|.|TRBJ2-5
TGCGCCAGCAGCCCTCTAGAGACCCAGTACTTC
CASSPLETQYF
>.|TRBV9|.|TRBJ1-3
TGTGCCAGTCGAGCTGGAAACACCATATATTTT
CASRAGNTIYF
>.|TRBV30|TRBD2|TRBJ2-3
TGTGCCTGGAGTCGCTTCGCGGGAGGGGTCACAGATACGCAGTATTTT
CAWSRFAGGVTDTQYF
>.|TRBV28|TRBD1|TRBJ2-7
TGTGCCAGCAGGACGGGACAGACGATAAAAACTAGCTACGAGCAGTACTTC
CASRTGQTIKTSYEQYF
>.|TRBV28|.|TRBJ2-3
TGTGCCAGCAGCCTCACAGATACGCAGTATTTT
CASSLTDTQYF
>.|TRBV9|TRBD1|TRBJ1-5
TGTGCCAGCAGCGCAGGGACAGGCAATCAGCCCCAGCATTTT
CASSAGTGNQPQHF
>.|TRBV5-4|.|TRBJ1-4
TGTGCCAGCAGCTTTGGGGGGTTCGGCGAAAAACTGTTTTTT
CASSFGGFGEKLFF
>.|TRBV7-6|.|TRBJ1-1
TGTGCCAGCAGCCTTTCCGGGGGGCTGAGCACTGAAGCTTTCTTT
CASSLSGGLSTEAFF
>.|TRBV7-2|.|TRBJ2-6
TGTGCCAGCAGCTTGGCCACACACTCTGGGGCCAACGTCCTGACTTTC
CASSLATHSGANVLTF
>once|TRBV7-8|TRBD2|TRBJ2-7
TGTGCCAGCAGCTTAATTGTCTCGGCGGGAGGGTTCGCAGTCTCCTACGAGCAGTACTTC
CASSLIVSAGGFAVSYEQYF
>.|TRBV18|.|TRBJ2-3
TGTGCCAGCTCACCACTCTCGGAGTCGGATACGCAGTATTTT
CASSPLSESDTQYF
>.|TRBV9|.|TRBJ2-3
TGTGCCAGCAGCGATAGCCCTGGCGGGCCGTCAGATACGCAGTATTTT
CASSDSPGGPSDTQYF
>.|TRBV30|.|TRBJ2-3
TGTGCCTGGAGTCGGTACTGGGGGGGCGGCACAGATACGCAGTATTTT
CAWSRYWGGGTDTQYF